The rows below give T cell receptor beta chains drawn from one sample of a study of neurological immune-mediated disorders. TCRdb processed the 5' RACE reads anew with MiXCR; each CDR3 protein has one entry. The repertoire has over 65,000 distinct CDR3 sequences, around 9.9% of them found once; the top ten carry 1.7%. Source material: PBMCs. Source of these receptors: a man in his forties or fifties in good health. CDR3s include the opening cysteine and the closing phenylalanine or tryptophan. The order of the fields is D gene, V gene, clone size, J gene, CDR3 DNA, CDR3 protein. The D gene is left open where the match is weak. Rows give clone size only sometimes, using once, few, many, or a class for an expanded clone.

D: NA; V: TRBV25-1; size: many; J: TRBJ1-1; DNA: TGTGCCAGCAGTGAATATAAGGGGCAGAACACTGAAGCTTTCTTT; CDR3: CASSEYKGQNTEAFF
D: TRBD2; V: TRBV6-5; size: many; J: TRBJ2-1; DNA: TGTGCCAGCAGCCGAGAACTAGCGGGGGTTCTATACAATGAGCAGTTCTTC; CDR3: CASSRELAGVLYNEQFF
D: NA; V: TRBV20-1; size: many; J: TRBJ2-1; DNA: TGCAGTGCTAGAACGGGACAAGATTACAATGAGCAGTTCTTC; CDR3: CSARTGQDYNEQFF
D: NA; V: TRBV12-3/TRBV12-4; size: many; J: TRBJ2-3; DNA: TGTGCCAGCAGAGTTAAAGGAGGGCAGTATTTT; CDR3: CASRVKGGQYF
D: TRBD2; V: TRBV9; size: NA; J: TRBJ2-7; DNA: TGTGCCAGCAGCGTAGCGGGAGGGCCGGGTTACGAGCAGTACTTC; CDR3: CASSVAGGPGYEQYF
D: NA; V: TRBV9; size: NA; J: TRBJ2-1; DNA: TGTGCCAGCAGCGTAGTTGGGCAGGGGTTGAGGAATGAGCAGTTCTTC; CDR3: CASSVVGQGLRNEQFF
D: TRBD2; V: TRBV5-1; size: few; J: TRBJ2-1; DNA: TGCGCCAGCAGCTTGGGGCTAGCGGGAGTCAGGGAGCAGTTCTTC; CDR3: CASSLGLAGVREQFF
D: NA; V: TRBV20-1; size: many; J: TRBJ1-3; DNA: TGCAGTGCTAGAGGGCAGGGGCACACCATATATTTT; CDR3: CSARGQGHTIYF
D: NA; V: TRBV5-5; size: many; J: TRBJ2-7; DNA: TGTGCCAGCAGCTTGGAAGGCAGGGCGGGGGAGCAGTACTTC; CDR3: CASSLEGRAGEQYF
D: NA; V: TRBV29-1; size: many; J: TRBJ2-5; DNA: TGCAGCGCCCGAGACTCGGGAGTGGGAGAGACCCAGTACTTC; CDR3: CSARDSGVGETQYF
D: TRBD1; V: TRBV10-3; size: many; J: TRBJ1-6; DNA: TGTGCCATCAGCAGTGGGGACAGGGGGGCGGTTTCACCCCTCCACTTT; CDR3: CAISSGDRGAVSPLHF
D: NA; V: TRBV6-2/TRBV6-3; size: many; J: TRBJ2-1; DNA: TGTGCCAGCACCCAAGTCAGGGGGGCTATGAATGAGCAGTTCTTC; CDR3: CASTQVRGAMNEQFF
D: NA; V: TRBV7-8; size: many; J: TRBJ2-1; DNA: TGTGCCAGCGTGGGCCGTGTCCACAATGAGCAGTTCTTC; CDR3: CASVGRVHNEQFF
D: NA; V: TRBV20-1; size: many; J: TRBJ2-1; DNA: TGCAGTGAAAGAATGGCGGCCTCCCAGAGAATGAATGAGCAGTTCTTC; CDR3: CSERMAASQRMNEQFF
D: NA; V: TRBV4-3; size: many; J: TRBJ1-6; DNA: TGCGCCAGCAGCCGCGGACAGAGCAATTCACCCCTCCACTTT; CDR3: CASSRGQSNSPLHF
D: TRBD1; V: TRBV27; size: many; J: TRBJ2-7; DNA: TGTGCCAGCAGTCTGGGACAGAGCTACGAGCAGTACTTC; CDR3: CASSLGQSYEQYF
D: TRBD2; V: TRBV12-3/TRBV12-4; size: many; J: TRBJ2-2; DNA: TGTGCCAGCAGTTGGAGCGGGAGAGTTCAAACCGGGGAGCTGTTTTTT; CDR3: CASSWSGRVQTGELFF
D: TRBD1; V: TRBV7-3; size: many; J: TRBJ2-2; DNA: TGTGCCAGCAGCTTGGGGACAGGGACCACCGGGGAGCTGTTTTTT; CDR3: CASSLGTGTTGELFF
D: NA; V: TRBV12-3/TRBV12-4; size: few; J: TRBJ2-7; DNA: TGTGCCAGCAGTGAGGATGGCGAGCAGTACTTC; CDR3: CASSEDGEQYF
D: NA; V: TRBV5-1; size: many; J: TRBJ2-5; DNA: TGCGCCAGCAGCTCGGGTGGGGTTGGGGAGACCCAGTACTTC; CDR3: CASSSGGVGETQYF
D: NA; V: TRBV20-1; size: many; J: TRBJ2-5; DNA: TGCAGTGCTAGAGTAGTGTTTGGTGTAGAGACCCAGTACTTC; CDR3: CSARVVFGVETQYF
D: NA; V: TRBV27; size: many; J: TRBJ2-5; DNA: TGTGCCAGCAGTTTATCGGTTGGCCTAGAGACCCAGTACTTC; CDR3: CASSLSVGLETQYF
D: TRBD2; V: TRBV3-1; size: many; J: TRBJ2-1; DNA: TGTGCCAGCAGCGGGGGACTAGCGGGGATCCAGGTCCGGAATGAGCAGTTCTTC; CDR3: CASSGGLAGIQVRNEQFF
D: NA; V: TRBV6-6; size: few; J: TRBJ1-2; DNA: TGTGCCAGCAGTTACTCTGGGGACCCTCGTGGCTACACCTTC; CDR3: CASSYSGDPRGYTF
D: TRBD1; V: TRBV4-1; size: many; J: TRBJ1-1; DNA: TGCGCCAGCAGCCAAGCACTACAGGGGCCCGGGGGAGCTTTCTTT; CDR3: CASSQALQGPGGAFF
D: NA; V: TRBV9; size: NA; J: TRBJ2-1; DNA: TGTGTCAGCAGCCTTCATGTGGGCCGGGGGGCCCGAAATGAGCAGTTCTTC; CDR3: CVSSLHVGRGARNEQFF
D: TRBD2; V: TRBV3-1; size: many; J: TRBJ2-7; DNA: TGTGCCAGCAGCCGTGACGGGGGGGCCTCTTCCGAGCAGTACTTC; CDR3: CASSRDGGASSEQYF
D: NA; V: TRBV12-3/TRBV12-4; size: many; J: TRBJ2-5; DNA: TGTGCCAGCAGTTTAAGGGGGGGTCGGGAGACCCAGTACTTC; CDR3: CASSLRGGRETQYF
D: NA; V: TRBV5-1; size: many; J: TRBJ1-1; DNA: TGCGCCAGCAGCACGGACAGCTCGGGCACTGAAGCTTTCTTT; CDR3: CASSTDSSGTEAFF
D: TRBD2; V: TRBV3-1; size: many; J: TRBJ2-1; DNA: TGTGCCAGCGGCCAAGAGTTCGCTAGCGGGAGCGATGAGCAGTTCTTC; CDR3: CASGQEFASGSDEQFF
D: NA; V: TRBV6-5; size: many; J: TRBJ2-6; DNA: TGTGCCAGCAGTTACTCGATGTGGGGCCCGAGCTCTGGGGCCAACGTCCTGACTTTC; CDR3: CASSYSMWGPSSGANVLTF
D: NA; V: TRBV3-1; size: many; J: TRBJ1-2; DNA: TGTGCCAGCAGACCCGGGGGAGGCTATGGCTACACCTTC; CDR3: CASRPGGGYGYTF
D: NA; V: TRBV6-4; size: many; J: TRBJ2-7; DNA: TGTGCCAGCAACAAAACCTACGAGCAGTACTTC; CDR3: CASNKTYEQYF
D: TRBD2; V: TRBV29-1; size: many; J: TRBJ2-5; DNA: TGCAGCGTTGAAGATCTAGATACGACTAGCGGGGGAGAGACCCAGTACTTC; CDR3: CSVEDLDTTSGGETQYF
D: TRBD2; V: TRBV7-2; size: NA; J: TRBJ2-3; DNA: TGTGCCAGCAGTCCAAGACTAGCGGGGGGGGCAACAGATACGCAGTATTTT; CDR3: CASSPRLAGGATDTQYF
D: NA; V: TRBV5-1; size: many; J: TRBJ2-5; DNA: TGTGCCAGCAGCTCGGGACTAGAGACCCAGTACTTC; CDR3: CASSSGLETQYF
D: TRBD2; V: TRBV5-1; size: many; J: TRBJ2-1; DNA: TGCGCCAGCAGCTTGGATCCGGCGGGAGGATCCAATGAGCAGTTCTTC; CDR3: CASSLDPAGGSNEQFF
D: NA; V: TRBV7-2; size: many; J: TRBJ1-1; DNA: TGTGCCAGCGGACTCCTCGGGGGCACTGAAGCTTTCTTT; CDR3: CASGLLGGTEAFF
D: TRBD1; V: TRBV12-3/TRBV12-4; size: many; J: TRBJ1-1; DNA: TGTGCCAGCAACGAGGACAGGGTTCGCACTGAAGCTTTCTTT; CDR3: CASNEDRVRTEAFF
D: TRBD2; V: TRBV6-2/TRBV6-3; size: many; J: TRBJ2-7; DNA: TGTGCCAGCAGAGGACAAGGGAGGGGCGAGCAGTACTTC; CDR3: CASRGQGRGEQYF